A single sample is the source of the 22 T cell receptor beta chains below, sequenced in a study of tumor and adjacent non-tumor tissue in lung cancer. Three rounds of nested PCR, following a modified ARM-PCR protocol, produced the TCRbeta library. TCRdb fed the multiplex PCR reads into MiXCR, producing one record per CDR3 protein. The table shows roughly 67,000 distinct CDR3 sequences, with approximately 73% occurring only once. No cell sorting was done before RNA was extracted from the tissue. This non-tumor lung sample came from over 3 cm beyond the tumor edge. Sequencing was done on a sample of distant non-tumor lung tissue. Source of these receptors: a man aged 55 to 70 with non-small cell lung cancer.

The table lists this clonotype with a count of one. A much larger clone is a single base away; this may be a read error. J is TRBJ1-5 and V is TRBV11-2; maybe TRBD1 (5 bases). The CDR3 consists of 13 residues. Germline V lookup: CDR1 SGHAT, CDR2 FQNNGV. The CDR3 spells CASSGGLNKPQHF. The CDR3 DNA reads TGTGCCAGCAGCGGGGGACTCAATAAGCCCCAGCATTTT.

As concerns this clonotype: A much larger clone lies a single base off, so this may be a read error. The chain couples TRBV7-9 to TRBJ2-1; D unresolved. The germline gives CDR1 SEHNR, CDR2 FQNEAQ (reference sequence). The CDR3 sequence is 10 residues long. CDR3: CASTNNKQFF. The CDR3 nucleotides read TGTGCCAGCACTAACAATAAGCAGTTCTTC.

Of note for this clonotype: This may be a read error, as it is one base from a much larger clone. V gene TRBV6-6 combines with J gene TRBJ2-4; a weak D match, TRBD2 (5 bases). The CDR3 extends over 14 amino acids. Germline values: CDR1 MNHNY, CDR2 SVGAGI (reference sequence). CDR3 DNA sequence: TGTGCCAGCAGTCTCGGAGGTACTCAAAACATTCAGCACTTC. This encodes CASSLGGTQNIQHF.

This clonotype has only a few counts. At one end, the junction sequence differs from germline, possibly due to a read error. The chain has TRBV5-4 and TRBJ2-2, with TRBD2 identical over 7 bases. The V gene's germline CDR1 is SGHNT and CDR2 YYREEE (reference sequence). CDR3 size: 12 residues. CDR3 nucleotides: TGTACCAGCAGCGGGGATATCGGGGAGCTGTTTTTT. Protein: CTSSGDIGELFF.

About this clonotype itself: An end of the junction differs from the germline gene, which may be a read error. The chain couples TRBV4-2 to TRBJ2-1, with D unclear. Germline-derived CDR1 and CDR2 are LGHNA and YNFKEQ. The CDR3 contains 16 residues. CDR3 protein: CASSQAWLDAYNELLF. For the CDR3, the DNA is TGTGCCAGCAGCCAAGCTTGGCTAGATGCCTACAATGAGCTGTTGTTC.

As concerns this clonotype: The junction and the germline gene differ at one end; a read error may be behind it. The CDR3 is CANSHTSGTGELFF. The DNA of the CDR3 is TGTGCCAACAGCCATACTAGTGGCACAGGCGAGCTGTTTTTT. The chain couples TRBV11-1 to TRBJ2-2; D might be TRBD1 or TRBD2, each matching 5 bases. Germline V gives CDR1 SGHAT, CDR2 FQDESV (reference sequence). The CDR3 sequence is 14 residues long.

Of note for this clonotype: The germline gene is not matched at one end of the junction; a read error may be the cause. The chain couples TRBV29-1 to TRBJ2-5; the D is unclear. Germline CDR1 is SQVTM and CDR2 is ANQGSEA. There are 11 residues in the CDR3. CDR3 sequence: CSLYSEEIQYF. The CDR3 nucleotides read TGCAGTCTTTATTCAGAAGAGATCCAGTACTTC. Drawing the rest from reference TRBV29-1 and TRBJ2-5, the complete variable domain is SAVISQKPSRDICQRGTSLTIQCQVDSQVTMMFWYRQQPGQSLTLIATANQGSEATYESGFVIDKFPISRPNLTFSTLTVSNMSPEDSSIYLCSLYSEEIQYFGPGTRLLVL.

The chain combines TRBV4-3 with TRBJ2-4, with D possibly being TRBD1 (6 bases). V lost 4 bases, J lost 0 bases, and 19 bases lay in between. CDR1 and CDR2 (germline): LGHNA, YSLEER. The CDR3 is 18 amino acids. The CDR3, as DNA: TGCGCCAGCAGCCTTTCCCGAGGGGGAGTAACAGCCAAAAACATTCAGTACTTC. Protein: CASSLSRGGVTAKNIQYF.

Points on this clonotype: This could be a read error, since a much larger clone is one nucleotide away. The chain combines TRBV2 with TRBJ2-3; D is unclear. The germline V gene encodes CDR1 SNHLY and CDR2 FYNNEI. This CDR3 has 14 amino acids. CDR3 bases: TGTGTCAGCAGTGTAAGCGCTCGGACAGATACGCAGTATTTT. Protein sequence: CVSSVSARTDTQYF.

This clonotype was counted a single time. This sequence joins TRBV6-2 or TRBV6-3 and TRBJ2-1, with a possible D match to TRBD2 (5 bases). CDR1 and CDR2 from the germline V gene are MNHEY and SVGEGT. The CDR3 consists of 17 residues. The germline V and J ends were trimmed by 2 bases and 13 bases, with 27 bases remaining between them. The CDR3 DNA sequence: TGTGCCAGCAGTTACAATATACGCGGGTGTTTTCCCCCTGAACAGTTCTTC. It specifies CASSYNIRGCFPPEQFF.

To note about this clonotype: At one end the junction does not follow the germline gene, possibly because of a read error. The chain is built from TRBV6-2 or TRBV6-3 and TRBJ2-3, with D perhaps matching TRBD2 (6 bases). Looked up from germline, CDR1 is MNHEY and CDR2 is SVGEGT. The CDR3 is 15 residues long. The CDR3 is CVSSYTIGSSDTQYF. CDR3 nucleotides: TGTGTCAGCAGTTACACTATCGGGAGCTCAGATACGCAGTATTTT.

This sequence joins TRBV11-1 and TRBJ2-2, with D tentatively TRBD2 (7 bases). V was pared by 11 bases and J by 16 bases, with 29 bases between. The CDR3 loop spans 14 amino acids. Germline-derived CDR1 and CDR2 are SGHAT and FQDESV (reference sequence). The CDR3 is CACGYTSGTGGQFF. In DNA, the CDR3 is TGTGCCTGCGGCTATACTAGTGGCACCGGGGGGCAGTTTTTT.

Details on this clonotype: This CDR3 is missing its conserved last phenylalanine or tryptophan, likely due to a read error. CDR3 DNA sequence: TGTGCCAACAGTGAAGCCCGTGGACAGTCCTACGAGCAGTACCTC. It specifies CANSEARGQSYEQYL. The chain recombines TRBV6-1 with TRBJ2-7, with D perhaps matching TRBD1 (6 bases). Germline-derived CDR1 and CDR2 are MNHNS and SASEGT. This CDR3 has 15 amino acids.

The chain uses TRBV6-1 and TRBJ2-7; D remains ambiguous. The CDR3 extends over 12 amino acids. The germline V and J ends were trimmed by 11 bases and 3 bases, with 14 bases remaining between them. Germline values: CDR1 MNHNS, CDR2 SASEGT. The CDR3 spells CAGRRALYEQYF. The CDR3 DNA sequence: TGTGCCGGTCGTCGGGCGCTCTACGAGCAGTACTTC.

This clonotype was picked up one time. The chain employs TRBV15 and TRBJ2-3, with 10 bases aligning to TRBD2. The CDR3 extends over 18 amino acids. Germline CDR1 LNHNV, CDR2 YYDKDF (reference sequence). Trimming took 5 bases from V and 7 from J; bases not matched to a gene: 18. The CDR3 region is CATSSQSITSGNLNTQYF. For the CDR3, the DNA is TGTGCCACCAGCTCCCAGTCCATTACTAGCGGGAATTTAAATACGCAGTATTTT.

The rearrangement joins TRBV28 to TRBJ2-7; tentatively, D is TRBD2 (6 bases). The CDR3 is made up of 16 amino acids. The V gene lost 4 bases and the J gene lost 5 bases, with 21 bases spanning the gap. CDR1 is MDHEN and CDR2 is SYDVKM in the germline V gene. Here the CDR3 DNA reads TGTGCCAGCAGTTCCCTTGACGGGACTGATCAGAACGAGCAGTACTTC. Translating it yields CASSSLDGTDQNEQYF.

Turning to this clonotype: The germline gene is not matched at one end of the junction; a read error may be the cause. The V call is TRBV11-3, the J call TRBJ2-7; 7 positions match TRBD1. Germline V gives CDR1 SGHNT, CDR2 YENEEA. This CDR3 region has 15 residues. The CDR3 spells CASSPPGQWARGQYF. The CDR3 region has the DNA TGTGCGAGCAGCCCCCCGGGACAGTGGGCTCGGGGGCAGTACTTC.

In this sample, this clonotype turned up a few times. The conserved final phenylalanine or tryptophan is absent from the CDR3, which likely points to a read error. The chain employs TRBV29-1 and TRBJ2-3, with TRBD2 matching 7 bases. The CDR3 loop spans 13 amino acids. Germline V gene lookup returns CDR1 SQVTM and CDR2 ANQGSEA. The CDR3 is CSVSRESTDMQYL. In DNA form, the CDR3 reads TGCAGCGTTTCGCGGGAGAGCACAGATATGCAGTATTTA.

This chain joins TRBV24-1 and TRBJ1-2; D unclear. Germline CDR1 and CDR2: KGHDR and SFDVKD. CDR3 length: 13 residues. The CDR3: CATRSGEDGGYTF. DNA of the CDR3: TGTGCTACCCGATCCGGAGAGGATGGTGGCTACACCTTC.

This clonotype came up a few times. This may be a read error: a much more frequent sequence differs by one nucleotide. V and J are TRBV10-3 and TRBJ2-2; the match to TRBD2 covers 15 bases. The V segment lost 8 bases and the J segment 0 bases; nucleotides outside the gene matches: 13. The CDR3 extends over 20 amino acids. In germline, CDR1 is ENHRY, CDR2 SYGVKD. The CDR3 DNA is TGTGCCATCTCGTCCGGACTAGCGGGAGGGAGCTCCGCGAACACCGGGGAGCTGTTTTTT. It is translated as CAISSGLAGGSSANTGELFF.

About this clonotype: At one boundary the junction diverges from the germline segment, which might be a read error. The chain is built from TRBV6-5 and TRBJ1-1; 7 bases match TRBD1. The CDR3 is made up of 14 amino acids. The V gene's germline CDR1 is MNHEY and CDR2 SVGAGI. CDR3 DNA sequence: TGTGGCAGCATTGAGGGGGCGCGGGGCACTGAAGCTTTCTTT. It encodes CGSIEGARGTEAFF.

The V and J genes are TRBV4-1 and TRBJ2-5; possibly TRBD2 for D (7 bases). With 0 bases removed from V and 5 bases from J, the gap between germline ends came to 19 bases. The germline gives CDR1 MGHRA, CDR2 YSYEKL. This CDR3 has 17 amino acids. The chain's CDR3 is CASSQEDGRWRGETQYF. CDR3 DNA: TGCGCCAGCAGCCAAGAGGACGGGAGGTGGAGGGGGGAGACCCAGTACTTC.